This T cell receptor beta chain was sequenced during a study of PD-1 blockade in classical Hodgkin lymphoma. The study, taken as a whole, reports: No one has yet defined what causes the repertoire differences, which may be disease activity or prior therapy. Baseline diversity in complete responders resembled that of newly diagnosed patients. Initiation of nivolumab under 1 year after ASCT led to exclusion of patients. Compared with healthy donors, newly diagnosed patients reportedly showed lower baseline TCR diversity.

Noted time point: cycle 4 day 1 (C4D1), after less than seven weeks of nivolumab. Every patient was affected by relapse after autologous stem cell transplantation, while exposure to brentuximab vedotin was not uniform. V lost 0 bases, J lost 2 bases, and 4 bases lay in between. The CDR3 length is 13 residues. Per the germline V gene, CDR1 is LNHNV and CDR2 is YYDKDF (reference sequence). The data were produced by immunoSEQ multiplex PCR, yet TCRdb's version contains in-frame clones alone and is incomplete. The sample holds about 90,000 clones, around 80% seen once. On this clone: The antigen remains undetermined.

Sequences were derived from peripheral blood mononuclear cells (PBMCs), sampled before the fourth cycle of nivolumab. The TCR comes from a human donor with classical Hodgkin lymphoma. The rearrangement uses TRBV15 and TRBJ2-5, with no clear D. CDR3 nucleotides: TGTGCCACCAGCAGAGACCCGCAAGAGACCCAGTACTTC. It yields the protein CATSRDPQETQYF.